The T cell receptor (beta chain) under discussion was sequenced for a study of cytomegalovirus exposure and HLA in healthy donors. Regarding the study as a whole: Using a false discovery rate of 0.05, a later analysis showed that about 16,000 TCR beta sequences were associated with HLA alleles. Equally common other TCR beta chains were less clonally expanded than HLA-associated ones, a later analysis found.

The CDR3 has 14 residues. CDR1 is SNHLY and CDR2 is FYNNEI in the germline V gene. The ends lost 6 bases at V and 2 bases at J; junction bases unmatched: 6. With respect to this clone: The antigen is undetermined.

With 60 Vbeta and 13 Jbeta primers, the PCR was carried out. The protocol was immunoSEQ multiplex PCR, while the TCRdb copy is restricted to in-frame clones and leaves out a portion. The sample yields fewer than 300,000 clones, approximately 80% seen once. Sequenced sample: PBMCs. This sequence joins TRBV2 and TRBJ2-5; 7 bases match TRBD2. This clonotype originated in a girl aged 2 to 10 in good health and CMV-seronegative. In DNA form, the CDR3 reads TGTGCCAGCAGAATCACTAGCGTACAAGAGACCCAGTACTTC. Translated: CASRITSVQETQYF.